The present T cell receptor (beta chain) was sequenced within a study of tumor-infiltrating lymphocytes in primary liver carcinoma listed by TCRdb under 2017. In the study overall: A handful of patients with histopathologically diagnosed primary liver carcinoma underwent surgical resection in China between late 2015 and 2016. Of the five patients, three men and two women aged 30 to 69 years, four had hepatocellular carcinoma and one had combined HCC and intrahepatic cholangiocarcinoma. Tumors of the five patients were stage T1-T3 N0M0 with maximum diameters of roughly 4 to 11 cm. Samples yielded roughly 3.65 to 7.5 million productive TCRbeta reads; read depth did not differ significantly between tissue types. The study combined TCRbeta repertoire sequencing, expression microarrays and whole-exome sequencing across five regions of each liver tumor, with adjacent normal tissue and blood. A total of approximately 35 specimens from 5 patients, comprising some 25 tumor regions, 5 adjacent noncancerous liver tissues and 5 peripheral blood samples, were covered by TCRbeta repertoire sequencing. Repertoires from technical replicates were highly reproducible, with mean shared-clone rates roughly 0.86 and correlation coefficients above 0.95. Results the study describes overall, beyond this receptor: The top 250 clones made up a significantly larger repertoire fraction in tumors than in blood (p = 0.039). Because sequencing covered only the TCR beta chain and unpaired alpha chains were not captured, true repertoire diversity is likely underestimated. Repertoire overlap was higher between tumor regions (mean around 36%) than tumor-adjacent (around 17%) or tumor-blood (14%) pairs, consistent with antigen-driven expansion. Comparison of CD4+ and CD8+ T cell repertoires was precluded by the use of bulk unsorted samples. The study included only five patients, and the authors note findings should be validated in a larger study.

As encoded in the germline V gene, CDR1 is SGHAT while CDR2 is FQNNGV. The cysteine opens and the phenylalanine closes a CDR3 of 14 amino acids. The entry retains the CDR3 DNA only, 42 bases that are in frame from base 1. A remark on this clonotype: The antigen this receptor binds is unknown. Compared with germline, one end of the junction differs, possibly owing to a read error.

Blood RNA was extracted from unsorted whole blood using TRIzol reagent, and germline DNA was obtained with the DNeasy Blood & Tissue kit. At the time of sampling, the patients had chronic HBV infection and had not received any treatment. Before surgery, 3 to 4.5 milliliters of peripheral blood were collected into K2EDTA tubes. A constant-region primer and ProtoScript II reverse transcriptase were used to reverse-transcribe TCRbeta-specific cDNA from 500 ng total RNA. Construction of the TCRbeta libraries relied on three nested rounds of multiplex PCR, following a slightly modified ARM-PCR procedure. Multiplex TRBV1-TRBV30 forward primers and a Cbeta reverse primer were used in the first two PCR rounds, each of which was run for approximately 10 cycles. A final 25-cycle PCR with Deep VentR polymerase added sample barcodes and Illumina adapters. Before sequencing, amplicons between 200 and 500 bp were purified from gel using a QIAquick gel extraction kit. An Illumina HiSeq 2500 was used to sequence the TCRbeta amplicons with 250-bp paired-end reads. In the paper's pipeline: Trimmomatic v0.33 was used to quality-trim the reads, and FLASH v1.2.11 was used to merge paired reads so that full CDR3 sequences could be recovered. V, D and J germline segments were assigned to the rearranged TCRbeta sequences by MiGEC v1.2.1b. VDJtools v1.0.0 computed clonotype statistics and Shannon-Wiener diversity indices. To cut down on sampling bias, every analysis after diversity analysis relied on just the 250 most abundant clonotypes from each sample. TCRdb trimmed public reads at Q25 via fastp, called clones via MiXCR and kept in-frame beta chains. Each record represents a unique CDR3 protein, reported with the most common genes and DNA among its rows. TCRdb, rather than the study authors, made the V and J calls. The sample table holds 190,000 or so distinct CDR3 sequences, of which roughly 61% were seen once. Around 7.1% of the sample is held by the ten biggest clonotypes.

This receptor was obtained from a woman in her fifties or sixties with primary liver carcinoma and hepatitis B virus infection. The V gene is TRBV11-2 and the J gene is TRBJ2-1; the best D guess is TRBD2, with 5 bases matching. Sequencing was performed on peripheral blood. The CDR3 has the sequence CTSGLEGFYNEQFF. The DNA reads as follows: TGTACCAGCGGCTTAGAAGGGTTTTACAATGAGCAGTTCTTC.